This is a list of T cell receptor beta chains from one sample in a study of blood T cell repertoires in COVID-19. TCRdb's copy holds only in-frame clones and misses some; the assay was immunoSEQ multiplex PCR. The profile shows about 84,000 clones, around 83% of them singletons. The specimen sequenced was peripheral blood. The receptors shown here come from an elderly man with active or convalescent COVID-19. CDR3s include the opening cysteine and the closing phenylalanine or tryptophan. Each record gives: clone size, D gene, J gene, V gene, CDR3 protein, CDR3 DNA. A D gene is named only where the DNA matches it firmly. The listing skips clone size in some rows; elsewhere it reads once, few, many or a size class.

abundance: few
d_gene: -
j_gene: TRBJ2-7
v_gene: TRBV5-1
CDR3aa: CASRAGTFYEQYF
CDR3nt: TGCGCCAGCAGAGCCGGGACATTTTACGAGCAGTACTTC

abundance: -
d_gene: TRBD1
j_gene: TRBJ1-5
v_gene: TRBV27
CDR3aa: CASSPSTGPGGQPQHF
CDR3nt: TGTGCCAGCAGCCCCTCGACAGGGCCTGGCGGTCAGCCCCAGCATTTT

abundance: few
d_gene: -
j_gene: TRBJ1-5
v_gene: TRBV6-6
CDR3aa: CATRRGGAGQPQHF
CDR3nt: TGTGCCACCCGACGGGGGGGGGCTGGACAGCCCCAGCATTTT

abundance: -
d_gene: -
j_gene: TRBJ1-1
v_gene: TRBV10-2
CDR3aa: CASSEFHGTEAFF
CDR3nt: TGCGCCAGCAGTGAGTTCCACGGCACTGAAGCTTTCTTT

abundance: -
d_gene: -
j_gene: TRBJ1-1
v_gene: TRBV5-1
CDR3aa: CATSYRVGTEAFF
CDR3nt: TGCGCCACCTCTTACAGGGTGGGAACTGAAGCTTTCTTT

abundance: -
d_gene: TRBD2
j_gene: TRBJ2-7
v_gene: TRBV30
CDR3aa: CAWTPGGAGEQYF
CDR3nt: TGTGCCTGGACCCCGGGGGGGGCCGGGGAGCAGTACTTC

abundance: -
d_gene: -
j_gene: TRBJ1-5
v_gene: TRBV2
CDR3aa: CASTRVENQPQHF
CDR3nt: TGTGCCAGCACGAGGGTGGAGAATCAGCCCCAGCATTTT

abundance: -
d_gene: -
j_gene: TRBJ2-1
v_gene: TRBV11-2
CDR3aa: CASSVGTHNEQFF
CDR3nt: TGTGCCAGCAGCGTCGGGACTCATAATGAGCAGTTCTTC

abundance: -
d_gene: TRBD2
j_gene: TRBJ2-4
v_gene: TRBV28
CDR3aa: CASSSPGASGGAKNIQYF
CDR3nt: TGTGCCAGCAGTTCCCCGGGGGCTAGCGGGGGGGCCAAAAACATTCAGTACTTC

abundance: -
d_gene: -
j_gene: TRBJ1-6
v_gene: TRBV25-1
CDR3aa: CASSVGADSPLHF
CDR3nt: TGTGCCAGCAGTGTGGGGGCTGATTCACCCCTCCACTTT

abundance: once
d_gene: -
j_gene: TRBJ2-7
v_gene: TRBV5-4
CDR3aa: CASSPQGTPQEQYF
CDR3nt: TGTGCCAGCAGCCCGCAAGGGACTCCCCAGGAGCAGTACTTC

abundance: -
d_gene: -
j_gene: TRBJ1-1
v_gene: TRBV6-2/TRBV6-3
CDR3aa: CASSPQGVNTEAFF
CDR3nt: TGTGCCAGCAGCCCACAGGGTGTGAACACTGAAGCTTTCTTT

abundance: -
d_gene: TRBD2
j_gene: TRBJ2-7
v_gene: TRBV11-3
CDR3aa: CASSSGLAGGGEQYF
CDR3nt: TGTGCCAGCAGCTCGGGACTAGCGGGAGGGGGAGAGCAGTACTTC

abundance: -
d_gene: TRBD2
j_gene: TRBJ2-2
v_gene: TRBV6-5
CDR3aa: CASTPAGGTGELFF
CDR3nt: TGTGCCAGCACCCCCGCGGGGGGCACCGGGGAGCTGTTTTTT

abundance: -
d_gene: -
j_gene: TRBJ2-3
v_gene: TRBV10-3
CDR3aa: CAISTRRGDSTDTQYF
CDR3nt: TGTGCCATCAGTACTAGACGGGGAGATTCCACAGATACGCAGTATTTT

abundance: -
d_gene: -
j_gene: TRBJ2-7
v_gene: TRBV7-8
CDR3aa: CASSWGRYEQYF
CDR3nt: TGTGCCAGCAGCTGGGGGAGGTACGAGCAGTACTTC

abundance: -
d_gene: -
j_gene: TRBJ2-2
v_gene: TRBV3-1/TRBV3-2
CDR3aa: CASSRRRGASGELFF
CDR3nt: TGTGCCAGCAGCCGACGACGCGGGGCGAGCGGGGAGCTGTTTTTT

abundance: -
d_gene: TRBD1
j_gene: TRBJ1-5
v_gene: TRBV5-1
CDR3aa: CASSLTAGGQPQHF
CDR3nt: TGCGCCAGCAGCTTGACGGCAGGGGGTCAGCCCCAGCATTTT

abundance: -
d_gene: TRBD2
j_gene: TRBJ2-1
v_gene: TRBV4-3
CDR3aa: CASSRRREGRDEQFF
CDR3nt: TGCGCCAGCAGCCGGAGGCGGGAGGGTCGCGATGAGCAGTTCTTC

abundance: -
d_gene: -
j_gene: TRBJ1-5
v_gene: TRBV5-5
CDR3aa: CASSLTPGLTNQPQHF
CDR3nt: TGTGCCAGCAGCTTGACCCCGGGACTCACTAATCAGCCCCAGCATTTT

abundance: few
d_gene: -
j_gene: TRBJ1-5
v_gene: TRBV4-3
CDR3aa: CASSQSGADDQPQHF
CDR3nt: TGCGCCAGCAGCCAATCTGGGGCCGACGATCAGCCCCAGCATTTT

abundance: -
d_gene: -
j_gene: TRBJ2-7
v_gene: TRBV4-1
CDR3aa: CASSQEGGTRTYEQYF
CDR3nt: TGCGCCAGCAGCCAAGAAGGGGGAACAAGGACCTACGAGCAGTACTTC

abundance: -
d_gene: TRBD1
j_gene: TRBJ2-7
v_gene: TRBV4-1
CDR3aa: CASSQAGQGRDYEQYF
CDR3nt: TGCGCCAGCAGCCAAGCTGGACAGGGTCGCGACTACGAGCAGTACTTC

abundance: -
d_gene: -
j_gene: TRBJ2-1
v_gene: TRBV21-1
CDR3aa: CASSCRDRDFDEQFF
CDR3nt: TGTGCCAGCAGCTGCCGGGACAGGGATTTCGATGAGCAGTTCTTC

abundance: -
d_gene: -
j_gene: TRBJ2-5
v_gene: TRBV28
CDR3aa: CASSSPFQTQYF
CDR3nt: TGTGCCAGCAGCTCCCCTTTCCAGACCCAGTACTTC

abundance: -
d_gene: -
j_gene: TRBJ2-2
v_gene: TRBV4-2
CDR3aa: CASSQDPSANTGELFF
CDR3nt: TGTGCCAGCAGCCAAGACCCTAGCGCCAACACCGGGGAGCTGTTTTTT

abundance: -
d_gene: TRBD2
j_gene: TRBJ2-3
v_gene: TRBV5-1
CDR3aa: CASSPRTSVSTDTQYF
CDR3nt: TGCGCCAGCAGTCCGAGGACTAGCGTGAGCACAGATACGCAGTATTTT

abundance: -
d_gene: TRBD2
j_gene: TRBJ2-7
v_gene: TRBV28
CDR3aa: CASSITLGRGGFDEQYF
CDR3nt: TGTGCCAGCAGTATCACCCTCGGGAGGGGTGGGTTCGACGAGCAGTACTTC

abundance: -
d_gene: -
j_gene: TRBJ2-1
v_gene: TRBV6-5
CDR3aa: CASSYSRYPNEQFF
CDR3nt: TGTGCCAGCAGTTACTCGAGGTACCCCAATGAGCAGTTCTTC

abundance: -
d_gene: -
j_gene: TRBJ1-1
v_gene: TRBV11-2
CDR3aa: CASSLESGWTEAFF
CDR3nt: TGTGCCAGCAGCTTAGAGTCAGGGTGGACTGAAGCTTTCTTT

abundance: -
d_gene: TRBD1
j_gene: TRBJ1-5
v_gene: TRBV19
CDR3aa: CASSPDRAANQPQHF
CDR3nt: TGTGCCAGTAGTCCGGACAGGGCGGCAAATCAGCCCCAGCATTTT

abundance: -
d_gene: -
j_gene: TRBJ1-1
v_gene: TRBV30
CDR3aa: CAWSEALNTEAFF
CDR3nt: TGTGCCTGGAGTGAAGCTTTGAACACTGAAGCTTTCTTT

abundance: few
d_gene: -
j_gene: TRBJ1-5
v_gene: TRBV7-9
CDR3aa: CASSSGEWFGQPQHF
CDR3nt: TGTGCCAGCAGCTCAGGGGAATGGTTCGGGCAGCCCCAGCATTTT

abundance: few
d_gene: -
j_gene: TRBJ2-7
v_gene: TRBV28
CDR3aa: CASSLLAVYEQYF
CDR3nt: TGTGCCAGCAGTCTCCTGGCGGTGTACGAGCAGTACTTC

abundance: -
d_gene: -
j_gene: TRBJ1-4
v_gene: TRBV15
CDR3aa: CATSRDLFTATNEKLFF
CDR3nt: TGTGCCACCAGCAGAGATCTCTTTACTGCAACTAATGAAAAACTGTTTTTT

abundance: -
d_gene: TRBD1
j_gene: TRBJ1-5
v_gene: TRBV2
CDR3aa: CASSRGDSNQPQHF
CDR3nt: TGTGCCAGCAGCAGGGGGGATAGCAATCAGCCCCAGCATTTT

abundance: -
d_gene: TRBD1
j_gene: TRBJ2-7
v_gene: TRBV13
CDR3aa: CASSSGQGGDEQYF
CDR3nt: TGTGCCAGCAGCTCTGGACAGGGAGGCGACGAGCAGTACTTC

abundance: -
d_gene: -
j_gene: TRBJ2-1
v_gene: TRBV14
CDR3aa: CASSQDRQNNEQFF
CDR3nt: TGTGCCAGCAGCCAAGACCGACAGAACAATGAGCAGTTCTTC

abundance: -
d_gene: TRBD1
j_gene: TRBJ1-2
v_gene: TRBV23-1
CDR3aa: CASTPTGTGGLTLYGYTF
CDR3nt: TGCGCCAGCACTCCGACCGGGACAGGGGGCTTGACCCTCTATGGCTACACCTTC

abundance: -
d_gene: -
j_gene: TRBJ2-7
v_gene: TRBV7-2
CDR3aa: CASRRNSALSYEQYF
CDR3nt: TGTGCCAGCAGACGGAATAGCGCCCTCTCCTACGAGCAGTACTTC

abundance: -
d_gene: -
j_gene: TRBJ2-2
v_gene: TRBV6-2/TRBV6-3
CDR3aa: CASSYGLSNTGELFF
CDR3nt: TGTGCCAGCAGTTATGGACTATCGAACACCGGGGAGCTGTTTTTT

abundance: once
d_gene: -
j_gene: TRBJ2-2
v_gene: TRBV2
CDR3aa: CASSFSPIKQRSVGPGELFF
CDR3nt: TGTGCCAGCAGTTTTTCACCAATAAAGCAAAGAAGTGTTGGTCCCGGGGAGCTGTTTTTT

abundance: few
d_gene: -
j_gene: TRBJ1-2
v_gene: TRBV29-1
CDR3aa: CSVERGRGYTF
CDR3nt: TGCAGCGTTGAGCGGGGGAGGGGCTACACCTTC

abundance: -
d_gene: -
j_gene: TRBJ1-2
v_gene: TRBV28
CDR3aa: CASSPPRKYGYTF
CDR3nt: TGTGCCAGCAGTCCCCCCCGTAAATATGGCTACACCTTC

abundance: -
d_gene: TRBD2
j_gene: TRBJ2-1
v_gene: TRBV18
CDR3aa: CASSPPFLAGGEGNEQFF
CDR3nt: TGTGCCAGCTCACCACCGTTCCTAGCGGGAGGAGAAGGCAATGAGCAGTTCTTC

abundance: many
d_gene: -
j_gene: TRBJ2-7
v_gene: TRBV6-5
CDR3aa: CASSYHLISYEQYF
CDR3nt: TGTGCCAGCAGTTATCACTTAATCTCCTACGAGCAGTACTTC

abundance: -
d_gene: TRBD2
j_gene: TRBJ2-7
v_gene: TRBV11-2
CDR3aa: CASSRTSGASIDSYEQYF
CDR3nt: TGTGCCAGCAGCAGGACTAGCGGGGCCTCGATTGACTCCTACGAGCAGTACTTC

abundance: -
d_gene: -
j_gene: TRBJ1-1
v_gene: TRBV5-6
CDR3aa: CASMIQGSVNTEAFF
CDR3nt: TGTGCCAGCATGATACAGGGTAGCGTGAACACTGAAGCTTTCTTT

abundance: -
d_gene: -
j_gene: TRBJ2-2
v_gene: TRBV27
CDR3aa: CASSRNSFVGELFF
CDR3nt: TGTGCCAGCAGCCGAAACAGTTTTGTCGGGGAGCTGTTTTTT

abundance: -
d_gene: TRBD1
j_gene: TRBJ2-2
v_gene: TRBV28
CDR3aa: CASWRRRTGNTGELFF
CDR3nt: TGTGCCAGCTGGCGCAGACGGACAGGGAACACCGGGGAGCTGTTTTTT

abundance: -
d_gene: TRBD2
j_gene: TRBJ2-3
v_gene: TRBV6-6
CDR3aa: CASSLRQPGTSGGSTDTQYF
CDR3nt: TGTGCCAGCAGCCTACGACAACCCGGGACTAGCGGAGGGAGCACAGATACGCAGTATTTT

abundance: -
d_gene: -
j_gene: TRBJ1-1
v_gene: TRBV7-8
CDR3aa: CASRLAGGANTEAFF
CDR3nt: TGTGCCAGTAGACTTGCCGGGGGGGCGAACACTGAAGCTTTCTTT